The 4 T cell receptor beta chains listed next were all sequenced from one sample in a study of tumor and adjacent non-tumor tissue in lung cancer. No cell sorting was done before RNA was extracted from the tissue. TCRbeta libraries were built with three rounds of nested PCR, modified from ARM-PCR. TCRdb re-analysed the multiplex PCR reads in MiXCR, keeping a single row per CDR3 protein. This table has under 150,000 distinct CDR3 sequences, around 67% appearing once. Source material: lung tumor tissue. The receptor set was obtained from a man aged 55-75 years with small cell lung cancer.

The chain couples TRBV29-1 to TRBJ2-5, with D perhaps being TRBD1 or TRBD2 (5 bases each). This CDR3 has 13 residues. V was pared by 4 bases and J by 4 bases, with 13 bases between. Germline V gene data show CDR1 as SQVTM and CDR2 as ANQGSEA. CDR3 DNA sequence: TGCAGCGTTGGCCGGGGCCTGGGAGAGACCCAGTACTTC. This encodes CSVGRGLGETQYF.

There are a few counts of this clonotype. A junction boundary mismatches the germline segment, possibly from a read error. This chain uses TRBV11-3 with TRBJ2-7; 8 nucleotides agree with TRBD2. The CDR3 spans 16 residues. The germline CDR1 and CDR2 sequences are SGHNT and YENEEA. This chain's CDR3 is CTSSYLAGGGSYEQYF. CDR3 bases: TGTACCAGCAGCTACCTAGCGGGTGGTGGGTCCTACGAGCAGTACTTC.

As for this clonotype: Compared with germline, one end of the junction differs, possibly owing to a read error. The chain carries TRBV20-1 and TRBJ1-1; TRBD1 matches at 9 bases. The germline CDR1 and CDR2 sequences are DFQATT and SNEGSKA (reference sequence). The CDR3 covers 14 residues. CDR3 nucleotide sequence: TGCACTGCTAGAGCCGGGACAGGGTACACTGGAGCTTTCTTT. This gives the protein CTARAGTGYTGAFF.

The CDR3 reads CSAWPATPPKREGHEQFF. CDR3 in DNA: TGCAGTGCTTGGCCGGCAACCCCCCCGAAGCGGGAGGGACATGAGCAGTTCTTC. The V and J genes are TRBV20-1 and TRBJ2-1; 10 nucleotides align to TRBD2. The CDR3 runs to 18 residues. Per the germline V gene, CDR1 is DFQATT and CDR2 is SNEGSKA (reference sequence). V shed 5 bases and J 8 bases; nucleotides not matched to a gene: 21.